The clone carrying this T cell receptor (beta chain) turned up a few times. These data come from a study of blood T cell repertoires in COVID-19. Study information: There were acute and convalescent COVID-19 samples, and they came from the United States, Italy and Spain.

As handled by the study authors: For nucleated cells, counts were estimated from reference gene primer amplification. Data came from immunoSEQ multiplex PCR; TCRdb stores just in-frame clones and leaves some out. The V and J calls and clone size are taken from that table; D and trimming were inferred from the DNA. The table lists more than 200,000 clones, 88% of them singletons. The CDR3 spans 12 residues. Germline CDR1 and CDR2: SGHTS and YDEGEE. Trimming cost V 4 bases and J 5 bases, with 10 bases left between them. The sample was peripheral blood. This sequence joins TRBV5-8 and TRBJ2-7; D remains ambiguous. This receptor was obtained from a man aged 70-80 years with acute or convalescent COVID-19. CDR3 region: CASSVGVDEQYF. CDR3 coding DNA: TGTGCCAGCAGCGTTGGAGTCGACGAGCAGTACTTC.